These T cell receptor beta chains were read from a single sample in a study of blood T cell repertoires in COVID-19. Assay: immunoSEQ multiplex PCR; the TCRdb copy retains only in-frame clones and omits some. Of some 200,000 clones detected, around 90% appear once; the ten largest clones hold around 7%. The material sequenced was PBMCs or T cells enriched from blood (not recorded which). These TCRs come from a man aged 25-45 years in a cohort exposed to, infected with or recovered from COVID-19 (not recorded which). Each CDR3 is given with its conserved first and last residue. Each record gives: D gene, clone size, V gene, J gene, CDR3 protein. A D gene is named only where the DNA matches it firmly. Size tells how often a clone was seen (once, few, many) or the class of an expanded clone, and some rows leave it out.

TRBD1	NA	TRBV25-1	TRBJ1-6	CASSELNRGNSPLHF
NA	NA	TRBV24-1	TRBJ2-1	CATSEGGLTYNEQFF
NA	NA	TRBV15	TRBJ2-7	CATSRVGSDYEQYF
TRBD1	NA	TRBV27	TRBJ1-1	CASSLRQGAQNTEAFF
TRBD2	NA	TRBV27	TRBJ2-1	CASRPSSGSSYNEQFF
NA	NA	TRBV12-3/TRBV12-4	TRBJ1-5	CASSSGSLQPQHF
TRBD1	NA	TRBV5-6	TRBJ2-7	CASSLGRTGVNEQYF
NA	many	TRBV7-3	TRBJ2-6	CASSSAGANVLTF
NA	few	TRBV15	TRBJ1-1	CATSVGPRDVALMNTEAFF
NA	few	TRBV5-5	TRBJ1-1	CASSQWGEEAFF
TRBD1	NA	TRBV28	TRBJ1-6	CASSGRTGINSPLHF
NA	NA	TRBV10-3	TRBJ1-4	CAISEGAVNEKLFF
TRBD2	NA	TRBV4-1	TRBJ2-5	CASSQDPAGAAETQYF
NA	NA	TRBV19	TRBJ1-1	CASSKTGNTEAFF
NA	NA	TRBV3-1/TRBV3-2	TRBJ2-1	CASSQEGIGSVGNEQFF
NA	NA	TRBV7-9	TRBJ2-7	CASNTDYNRLEQYF
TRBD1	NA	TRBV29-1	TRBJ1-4	CSVEFTTTGPKEKLFF
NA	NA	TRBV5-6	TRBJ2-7	CASSLSGTRLSYEQYF
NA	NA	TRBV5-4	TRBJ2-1	CASSHDRTGLNEQFF
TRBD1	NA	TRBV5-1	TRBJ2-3	CASSSTGGTDTQYF
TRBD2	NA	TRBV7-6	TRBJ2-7	CASSSQAGLSYEQYF
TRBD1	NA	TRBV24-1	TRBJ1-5	CATQQGLGNQPQHF
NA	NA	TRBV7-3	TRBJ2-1	CASSPAGYSYNEQFF
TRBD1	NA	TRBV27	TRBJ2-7	CASSPRTGTYSREQYF